This T cell receptor (beta chain) appears in the sequencing data of a study of spatial heterogeneity in lung cancer (dated 2019 in TCRdb). About the study as a whole: Beta-chain transcripts were consistently detected in greater numbers than alpha-chain transcripts, which likely reflects a higher abundance of beta-chain transcripts. In the raw uncorrected reads, each unique combination of TCR and UMI appeared more than ten times on average. In non-small cell lung cancer, the study made a quantitative comparison of TCR alpha and beta repertoires among multiple tumor regions, matched nontumor lung and blood. The study linked features of the TCR repertoire to counts of nonsynonymous mutations, which were determined by whole-exome sequencing of tumor tissue. Both alpha and beta chains were TCR-sequenced in approximately 220 tumor regions, under 85 matched nontumor lung samples and around 54 PBMC samples obtained at surgery. General conclusions and limits of the study: Ubiquitous expanded tumor TCRs were detected in blood more often at tumor resection than at routine follow-up. Additional single-cell paired TCR alpha and beta sequencing was considered necessary to confirm, at a functional level, the hypothesis that regional TCRs recognize regional mutations.

The germline V gene (reference sequence) yields MNHNY for CDR1 and SVGAGI for CDR2. There are 12 amino acids in the CDR3, from cysteine to phenylalanine inclusive. Kept here is only the CDR3 DNA, which spans 36 bases and is read in frame from base 1. The time point label here, explained by the study, means: sample taken at primary tumor resection. Samples were obtained from 70 to 85 patients with early-stage, untreated non-small cell lung cancer from the lung TRACERx cohort. Whole RNA extracted from tumor and nontumor lung tissue, or from cryopreserved PBMC samples, was used for TCR sequencing without cell sorting. Patients were selected for TCR sequencing only if sufficient RNA was available from at least two tumor regions. Library construction relied on 5' RACE. Sequencing took place on a NextSeq 500. In the TCR library protocol, a unique molecular identifier was attached to each TCR cDNA molecule so that PCR and sequencing errors could be corrected. The authors' pipeline ran thus. TCR identification, UMI-based error correction and CDR3 extraction were all carried out with Decombinator tools. TCRs above a frequency of 2 per 1,000, corresponding to the top 1% of the tumor frequency distribution, were defined as expanded. Rényi diversity was computed with the R vegan package after subsampling each repertoire 100 times to 5,000 TCRs. To build CDR3 similarity networks, amino acid triplet string-kernel similarity was used, and CDR3s were connected when their pairwise similarity was above 0.82. TCRdb trimmed the raw reads at Q25, called clones with MiXCR and kept productive beta chains. CDR3 protein sequences are deduplicated, and each keeps its most common genes and DNA. These V and J calls rely on TCRdb rather than the paper's analysis. This sample comprises approximately 11,000 distinct CDR3 sequences, roughly 3.6% of them detected only once. Around 50% of the sample lies in the top ten.

About this clonotype itself: Its recognized antigen is unknown. Base-call qualities are not available, and no considerably larger clone is one nucleotide away.

The material sequenced was PBMCs, taken at surgery. Recombination linked TRBV6-6 to TRBJ2-1; the D gene is perhaps TRBD2, from 6 matching bases. The clonotype comes from a female donor with early-stage non-small cell lung cancer. The DNA is as follows: TGTGCAATAGGGTGGAGGGCCACTGAGCAGTTCTTC. Translated, it gives CAIGWRATEQFF.